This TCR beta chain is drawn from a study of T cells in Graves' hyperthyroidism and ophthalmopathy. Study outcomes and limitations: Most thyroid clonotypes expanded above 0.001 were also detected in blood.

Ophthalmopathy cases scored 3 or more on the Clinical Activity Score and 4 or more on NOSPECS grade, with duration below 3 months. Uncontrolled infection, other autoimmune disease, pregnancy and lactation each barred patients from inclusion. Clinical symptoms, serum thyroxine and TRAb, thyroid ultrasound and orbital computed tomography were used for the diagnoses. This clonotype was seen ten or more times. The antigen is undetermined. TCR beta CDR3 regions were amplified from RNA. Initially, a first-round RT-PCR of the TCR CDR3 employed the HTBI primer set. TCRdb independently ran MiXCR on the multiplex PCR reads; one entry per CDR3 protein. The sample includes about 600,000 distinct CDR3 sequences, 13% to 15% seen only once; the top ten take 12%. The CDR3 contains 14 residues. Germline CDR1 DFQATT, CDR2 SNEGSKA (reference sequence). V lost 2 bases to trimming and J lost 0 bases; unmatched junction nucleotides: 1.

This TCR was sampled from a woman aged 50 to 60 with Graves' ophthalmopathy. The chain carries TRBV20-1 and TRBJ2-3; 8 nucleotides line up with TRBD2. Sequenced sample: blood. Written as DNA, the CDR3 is TGCAGTGCTAGAATAGCGGGGAGCACAGATACGCAGTATTTT. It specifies CSARIAGSTDTQYF.